These T cell receptor beta chains were read from a single sample in a study of cytomegalovirus exposure and HLA in healthy donors. The method was immunoSEQ multiplex PCR; TCRdb's version includes in-frame clones alone and lacks a portion of them. In the table there are 150,000 or so clones, 75% to 90% of which are singletons. The sequencing input was PBMCs. The receptors were sampled from a woman aged 18-29 years in good health and CMV-seronegative. CDR3s include the opening cysteine and the closing phenylalanine or tryptophan. A D gene is named only where the DNA matches it firmly. Clone size is shown for a subset of rows, as once, few, many or a class of expanded clone.

V	J	length	size	D	CDR3	DNA
TRBV4-1	TRBJ1-1	12	NA	NA	CASQSRAAEAFF	TGCGCCAGCCAATCTCGCGCCGCTGAAGCTTTCTTT
TRBV28	TRBJ1-2	15	NA	NA	CASSLWGTGFVGYTF	TGTGCCAGCAGTTTATGGGGTACAGGGTTTGTTGGCTACACCTTC
TRBV5-1	TRBJ2-7	14	once	NA	CASSPGMGAAEQYF	TGCGCCAGCAGCCCGGGGATGGGCGCCGCCGAGCAGTACTTC
TRBV7-9	TRBJ1-3	14	few	NA	CASSSSRGGNTIYF	TGTGCCAGCAGCTCCTCCCGGGGAGGAAACACCATATATTTT
TRBV4-1	TRBJ2-1	16	NA	TRBD1	CASSHHNRGSYNEQFF	TGCGCCAGCAGCCACCACAACAGGGGATCCTACAATGAGCAGTTCTTC
TRBV28	TRBJ2-3	15	NA	TRBD1	CASSLYRGRTDTQYF	TGTGCCAGCAGTTTGTACAGGGGAAGGACAGATACGCAGTATTTT
TRBV19	TRBJ2-2	15	NA	TRBD2	CASEVDPGGTGELFF	TGTGCCAGCGAGGTGGACCCCGGGGGGACCGGGGAGCTGTTTTTT
TRBV6-5	TRBJ1-4	16	NA	NA	CASSYTPTATNEKLFF	TGTGCCAGCAGTTACACCCCCACAGCAACTAATGAAAAACTGTTTTTT
TRBV5-1	TRBJ1-2	17	NA	NA	CASSPSGGRGLIGGYTF	TGCGCCAGCAGCCCTTCTGGGGGCCGGGGTCTCATAGGAGGCTACACCTTC
TRBV7-8	TRBJ2-7	18	NA	TRBD2	CASSLPLRLAGFMSEQYF	TGTGCCAGCAGCCTACCCCTCCGACTAGCGGGATTTATGAGCGAGCAGTACTTC
TRBV30	TRBJ2-7	16	NA	NA	CAWSRPGLVTPYEQYF	TGTGCCTGGAGCCGACCAGGATTAGTTACCCCCTACGAGCAGTACTTC
TRBV9	TRBJ1-1	14	NA	NA	CASSVSWANTEAFF	TGTGCCAGCAGCGTATCGTGGGCGAACACTGAAGCTTTCTTT
TRBV7-2	TRBJ2-3	16	few	NA	CASSPRLAGVSDTQYF	TGTGCCAGCAGCCCCCGGCTAGCAGGGGTCTCAGATACGCAGTATTTT
TRBV18	TRBJ2-7	13	few	TRBD1	CASSGQGSSEQYF	TGTGCCAGCTCAGGACAGGGATCAAGCGAGCAGTACTTC
TRBV6-4	TRBJ2-2	16	few	TRBD2	CASSGLAGEKAGELFF	TGTGCCAGCAGTGGACTAGCGGGAGAAAAGGCCGGGGAGCTGTTTTTT
TRBV6-5	TRBJ2-7	14	NA	NA	CASSYGTERSEQYF	TGTGCCAGCAGTTACGGGACTGAGCGAAGCGAGCAGTACTTC
TRBV5-1	TRBJ1-2	14	NA	TRBD1	CASSLAQGASGYTF	TGCGCCAGCAGCTTGGCGCAGGGGGCTTCTGGCTACACCTTC
TRBV5-1	TRBJ1-4	14	NA	NA	CASSLTGFNEKLFF	TGCGCCAGCAGCCTGACAGGCTTTAATGAAAAACTGTTTTTT
TRBV5-8	TRBJ2-1	16	NA	NA	CASSSGHSSSYNEQFF	TGTGCCAGCAGCTCAGGACACTCAAGCTCCTACAATGAGCAGTTCTTC
TRBV2	TRBJ1-5	14	NA	NA	CASSAVGGNQPQHF	TGTGCCAGCAGTGCCGTGGGGGGGAATCAGCCCCAGCATTTT
TRBV30	TRBJ1-1	14	NA	TRBD1	CAWSRLGQGAEAFF	TGTGCCTGGAGTCGTCTTGGACAGGGGGCTGAAGCTTTCTTT
TRBV9	TRBJ1-1	14	NA	TRBD1	CASSVDRGNTEAFF	TGTGCCAGCAGCGTAGACAGGGGGAACACTGAAGCTTTCTTT
TRBV18	TRBJ1-5	17	NA	TRBD1	CASSTTGELVGNQPQHF	TGTGCCAGCTCAACGACAGGGGAACTAGTGGGCAATCAGCCCCAGCATTTT
TRBV28	TRBJ2-7	17	once	TRBD2	CASSPLWRLAASHEQYF	TGTGCCAGCAGTCCGCTCTGGCGACTAGCCGCCTCCCACGAGCAGTACTTC
TRBV7-9	TRBJ2-5	14	NA	NA	CASSLALDQETQYF	TGTGCCAGCAGCTTAGCACTGGACCAAGAGACCCAGTACTTC
TRBV7-6	TRBJ2-1	16	NA	NA	CASTASDQTGYNEQFF	TGTGCCAGCACCGCTTCCGATCAAACGGGTTACAATGAGCAGTTCTTC
TRBV28	TRBJ2-1	11	NA	NA	CASSFSNEQFF	TGTGCCAGCAGTTTCTCCAATGAGCAGTTCTTC
TRBV7-3	TRBJ2-1	14	NA	NA	CASSLRPLYNEQFF	TGTGCCAGCAGCTTAAGGCCTCTTTACAATGAGCAGTTCTTC
TRBV7-8	TRBJ2-7	16	NA	TRBD1	CASSFRTGQGVHEQYF	TGTGCCAGCAGCTTCCGCACGGGACAGGGGGTCCACGAGCAGTACTTC
TRBV23-1	TRBJ2-5	16	NA	NA	CASSQTGVGGQETQYF	TGCGCCAGCAGTCAAACCGGGGTGGGGGGCCAAGAGACCCAGTACTTC
TRBV2	TRBJ2-5	15	NA	NA	CASTLQGGFQETQYF	TGTGCCAGCACCCTCCAAGGGGGATTTCAAGAGACCCAGTACTTC
TRBV11-2	TRBJ2-1	14	NA	NA	CASSRGLSYNEQFF	TGTGCCAGCAGCCGTGGACTCTCCTACAATGAGCAGTTCTTC
TRBV5-1	TRBJ2-5	14	NA	TRBD1	CASRTGTGRETQYF	TGCGCCAGCAGGACCGGGACAGGGAGAGAGACCCAGTACTTC
TRBV5-4	TRBJ1-2	15	NA	TRBD1	CASSWAAGTGYGYTF	TGTGCCAGCAGCTGGGCTGCCGGGACAGGCTATGGCTACACCTTC
TRBV7-3	TRBJ2-2	16	NA	TRBD2	CASSPTSGSYTGELFF	TGTGCCAGCAGCCCGACTAGCGGGAGCTACACCGGGGAGCTGTTTTTT
TRBV19	TRBJ1-2	14	once	TRBD1	CASSTIRTGRGYTF	TGTGCCAGTAGTACCATACGGACAGGGAGAGGCTACACCTTC
TRBV12-5	TRBJ2-3	14	NA	TRBD2	CASVASGDTDTQYF	TGTGCTAGTGTTGCTAGCGGGGACACAGATACGCAGTATTTT
TRBV28	TRBJ2-1	17	NA	TRBD2	CASSLFRTSGNYNEQFF	TGTGCCAGCAGTTTATTTCGGACTAGCGGAAACTACAATGAGCAGTTCTTC
TRBV18	TRBJ2-7	14	NA	NA	CASSPGQLAYEQYF	TGTGCCAGCTCACCAGGGCAGCTTGCCTACGAGCAGTACTTC
TRBV30	TRBJ1-4	12	NA	NA	CALGQFNEKLFF	TGTGCCTTAGGACAATTTAATGAAAAACTGTTTTTT
TRBV2	TRBJ2-5	12	NA	NA	CASGVGGETQYF	TGTGCCAGCGGCGTAGGGGGAGAGACCCAGTACTTC
TRBV18	TRBJ2-5	15	NA	NA	CASSPREARVETQYF	TGTGCCAGCTCACCACGAGAAGCCCGGGTGGAGACCCAGTACTTC
TRBV27	TRBJ1-2	15	NA	NA	CASSATRRSNYGYTF	TGTGCCAGCAGCGCTACTAGGAGGTCGAACTATGGCTACACCTTC
TRBV28	TRBJ1-6	14	NA	NA	CAAAPTIRVSPLHF	TGTGCCGCGGCCCCTACCATCAGGGTCTCACCCCTCCACTTT
TRBV27	TRBJ1-2	12	NA	TRBD1	CASRQGLYGYTF	TGTGCCAGCAGACAGGGGCTCTATGGCTACACCTTC
TRBV10-2	TRBJ2-7	16	NA	TRBD2	CASSGTNINTAYEQYF	TGCGCCAGCAGCGGGACTAACATCAATACCGCCTACGAGCAGTACTTC